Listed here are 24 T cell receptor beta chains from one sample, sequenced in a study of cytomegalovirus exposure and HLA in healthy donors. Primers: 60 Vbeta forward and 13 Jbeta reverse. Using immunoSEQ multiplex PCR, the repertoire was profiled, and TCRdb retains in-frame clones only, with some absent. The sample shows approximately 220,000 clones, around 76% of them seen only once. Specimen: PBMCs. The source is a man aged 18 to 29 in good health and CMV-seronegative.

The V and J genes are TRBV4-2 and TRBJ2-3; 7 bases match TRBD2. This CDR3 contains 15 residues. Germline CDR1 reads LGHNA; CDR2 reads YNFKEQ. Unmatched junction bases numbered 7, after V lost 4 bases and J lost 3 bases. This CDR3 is CASSPLGGRTDTQYF. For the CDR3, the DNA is TGTGCCAGCAGCCCCCTGGGAGGGCGGACAGATACGCAGTATTTT.

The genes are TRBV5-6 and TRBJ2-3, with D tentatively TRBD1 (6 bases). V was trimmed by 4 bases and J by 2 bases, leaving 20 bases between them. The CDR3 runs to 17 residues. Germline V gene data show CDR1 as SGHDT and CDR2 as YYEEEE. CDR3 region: CASSIPLQGPFTDTQYF. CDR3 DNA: TGTGCCAGCAGCATACCCCTCCAGGGGCCCTTCACAGATACGCAGTATTTT.

This CDR3 is CASSQALALVHEQFF. In DNA, the CDR3 is TGTGCCAGCAGCCAAGCACTAGCGCTCGTCCATGAGCAGTTCTTC. This chain connects TRBV14 to TRBJ2-1; 7 positions agree with TRBD2. The germline CDR1 and CDR2 sequences are SGHDN and FVKESK. The V and J ends lost 1 base and 8 bases, in that order; junction bases with no gene match: 8. This CDR3 has 15 residues.

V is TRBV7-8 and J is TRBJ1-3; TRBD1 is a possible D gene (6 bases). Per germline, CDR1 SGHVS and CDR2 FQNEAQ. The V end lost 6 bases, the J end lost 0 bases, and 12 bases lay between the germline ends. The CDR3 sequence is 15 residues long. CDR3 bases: TGTGCCAGCAGGGATCAGGGGACCTCTGGAAACACCATATATTTT. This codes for CASRDQGTSGNTIYF. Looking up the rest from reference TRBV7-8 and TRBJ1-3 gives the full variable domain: GAGVSQSPRYKVAKRGQDVALRCDPISGHVSLFWYQQALGQGPEFLTYFQNEAQLDKSGLPSDRFFAERPEGSVSTLKIQRTQQEDSAVYLCASRDQGTSGNTIYFGEGSWLTVV.

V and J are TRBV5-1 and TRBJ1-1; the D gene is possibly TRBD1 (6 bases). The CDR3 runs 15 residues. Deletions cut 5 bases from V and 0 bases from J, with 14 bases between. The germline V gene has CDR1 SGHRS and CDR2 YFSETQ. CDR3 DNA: TGCGCCAGCAGTTCGACAGGTGTAATGAACACTGAAGCTTTCTTT. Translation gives CASSSTGVMNTEAFF.

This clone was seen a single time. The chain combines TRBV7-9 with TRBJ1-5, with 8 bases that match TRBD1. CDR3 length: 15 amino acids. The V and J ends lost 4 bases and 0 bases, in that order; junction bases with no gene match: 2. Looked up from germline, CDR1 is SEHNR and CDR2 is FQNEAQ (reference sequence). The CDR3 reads CASSWGQASNQPQHF. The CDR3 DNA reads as TGTGCCAGCAGCTGGGGACAGGCTAGCAATCAGCCCCAGCATTTT.

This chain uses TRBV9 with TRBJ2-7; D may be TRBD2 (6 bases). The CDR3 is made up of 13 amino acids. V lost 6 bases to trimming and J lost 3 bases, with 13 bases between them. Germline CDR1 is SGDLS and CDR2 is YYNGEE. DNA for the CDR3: TGTGCCAGCACCCCGGGACTTCACTACGAGCAGTACTTC. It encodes CASTPGLHYEQYF. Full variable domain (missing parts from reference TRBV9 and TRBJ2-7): DSGVTQTPKHLITATGQRVTLRCSPRSGDLSVYWYQQSLDQGLQFLIQYYNGEERAKGNILERFSAQQFPDLHSELNLSSLELGDSALYFCASTPGLHYEQYFGPGTRLTVT.

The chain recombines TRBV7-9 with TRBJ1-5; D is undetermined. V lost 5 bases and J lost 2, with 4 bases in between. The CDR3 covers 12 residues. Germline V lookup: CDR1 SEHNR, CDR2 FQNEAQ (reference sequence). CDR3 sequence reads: CASSTGNQPQHF. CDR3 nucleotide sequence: TGTGCCAGCAGCACGGGCAATCAGCCCCAGCATTTT.

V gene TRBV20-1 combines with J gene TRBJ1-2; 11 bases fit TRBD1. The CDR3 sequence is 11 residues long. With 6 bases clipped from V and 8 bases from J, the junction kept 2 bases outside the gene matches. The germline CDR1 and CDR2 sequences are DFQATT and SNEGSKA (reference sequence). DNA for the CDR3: TGCAGTGCCGGACAGGGGGCGGGCTACACCTTC. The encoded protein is CSAGQGAGYTF.

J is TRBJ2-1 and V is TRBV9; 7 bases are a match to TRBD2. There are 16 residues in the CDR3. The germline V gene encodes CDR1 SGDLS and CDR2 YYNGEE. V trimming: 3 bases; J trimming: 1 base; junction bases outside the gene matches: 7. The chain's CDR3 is CASSGLAEGSYNEQFF. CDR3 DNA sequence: TGTGCCAGCAGCGGCCTAGCGGAGGGGTCCTACAATGAGCAGTTCTTC.

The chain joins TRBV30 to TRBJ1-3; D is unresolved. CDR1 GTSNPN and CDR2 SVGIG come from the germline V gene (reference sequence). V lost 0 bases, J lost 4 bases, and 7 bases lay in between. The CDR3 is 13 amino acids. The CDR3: CAWSVRRGNTIYF. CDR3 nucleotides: TGTGCCTGGAGTGTACGCAGGGGAAACACCATATATTTT. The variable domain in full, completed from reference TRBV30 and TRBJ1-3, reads SQTIHQWPATLVQPVGSPLSLECTVEGTSNPNLYWYRQAAGRGLQLLFYSVGIGQISSEVPQNLSASRPQDRQFILSSKKLLLSDSGFYLCAWSVRRGNTIYFGEGSWLTVV.

CDR3 bases: TGTGCCATCGGGAGGGCGGGCACAGATACGCAGTATTTT. It specifies CAIGRAGTDTQYF. The chain links TRBV10-3 to TRBJ2-3; 7 bases fit TRBD2. CDR3 length: 13 amino acids. CDR1 and CDR2 (germline): ENHRY, SYGVKD. Trimming cost V 8 bases and J 1 base; bases outside gene matches: 3.

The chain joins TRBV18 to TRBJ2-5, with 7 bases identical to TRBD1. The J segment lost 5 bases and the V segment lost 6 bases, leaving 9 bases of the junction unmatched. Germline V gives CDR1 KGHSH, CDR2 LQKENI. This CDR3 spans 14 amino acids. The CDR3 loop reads CASSPGTVGETQYF. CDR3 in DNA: TGTGCCAGCTCCCCTGGGACAGTAGGGGAGACCCAGTACTTC.

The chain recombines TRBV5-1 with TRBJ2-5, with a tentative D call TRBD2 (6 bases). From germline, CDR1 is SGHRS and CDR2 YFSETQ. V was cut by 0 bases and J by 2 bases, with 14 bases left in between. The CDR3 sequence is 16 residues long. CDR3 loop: CASSLAGGVVQETQYF. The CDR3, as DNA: TGCGCCAGCAGCTTGGCCGGGGGTGTCGTTCAAGAGACCCAGTACTTC.

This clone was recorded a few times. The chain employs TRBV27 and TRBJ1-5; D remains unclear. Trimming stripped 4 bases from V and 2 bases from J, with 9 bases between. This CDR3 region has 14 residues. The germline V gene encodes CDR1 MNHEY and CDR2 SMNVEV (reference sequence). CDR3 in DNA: TGTGCCAGCAGTTATGAGCCGGGCAATCAGCCCCAGCATTTT. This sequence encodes CASSYEPGNQPQHF.

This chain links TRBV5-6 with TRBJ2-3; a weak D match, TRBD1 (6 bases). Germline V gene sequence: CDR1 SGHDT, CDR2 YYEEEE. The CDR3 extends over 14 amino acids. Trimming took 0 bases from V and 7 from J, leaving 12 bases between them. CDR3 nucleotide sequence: TGTGCCAGCAGCTTGGAAACAGGGCTAAATACGCAGTATTTT. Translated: CASSLETGLNTQYF.

Here the CDR3 DNA reads TGTGCCAGCAGCGGGGGACAAGTCAATGAGCAGTTCTTC. Residues: CASSGGQVNEQFF. The chain has TRBV7-6 and TRBJ2-1; a possible D gene is TRBD1 (6 bases). CDR3 length: 13 residues. Germline CDR1 SGHVS, CDR2 FNYEAQ. The V end lost 5 bases, the J end lost 6 bases, and 11 bases lay between the germline ends.

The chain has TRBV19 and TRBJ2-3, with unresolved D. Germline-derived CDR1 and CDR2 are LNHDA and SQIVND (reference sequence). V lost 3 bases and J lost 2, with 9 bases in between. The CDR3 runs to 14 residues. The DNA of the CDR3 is TGTGCCAGTAGTATTGGGCCCCCCACAGATACGCAGTATTTT. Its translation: CASSIGPPTDTQYF.

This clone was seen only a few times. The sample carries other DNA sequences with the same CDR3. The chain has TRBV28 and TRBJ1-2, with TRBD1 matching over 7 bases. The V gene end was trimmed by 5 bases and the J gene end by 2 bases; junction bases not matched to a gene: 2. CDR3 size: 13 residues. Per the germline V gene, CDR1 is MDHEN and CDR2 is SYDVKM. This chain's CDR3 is CASSKTGNYGYTF. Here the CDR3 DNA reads TGTGCCAGCAGTAAGACAGGGAACTATGGCTACACCTTC.

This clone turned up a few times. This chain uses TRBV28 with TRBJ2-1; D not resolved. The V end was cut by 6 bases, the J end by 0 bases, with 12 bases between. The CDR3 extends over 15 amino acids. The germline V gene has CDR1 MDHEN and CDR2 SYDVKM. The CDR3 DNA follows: TGTGCCAGCAGCGCCAGTCGATCCTCCTACAATGAGCAGTTCTTC. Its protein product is CASSASRSSYNEQFF.

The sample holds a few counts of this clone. CDR3: CASSSPRGQPYYGYTF. In nucleotides, the CDR3 is TGTGCCAGCAGCTCCCCGAGAGGACAGCCTTACTATGGCTACACCTTC. The V gene is TRBV9, the J gene TRBJ1-2; maybe TRBD1 (6 bases). The CDR3 has 16 amino acids. V was shortened by 4 bases and J by 3 bases, with 19 bases between the two germline ends. Germline V gene sequence: CDR1 SGDLS, CDR2 YYNGEE.

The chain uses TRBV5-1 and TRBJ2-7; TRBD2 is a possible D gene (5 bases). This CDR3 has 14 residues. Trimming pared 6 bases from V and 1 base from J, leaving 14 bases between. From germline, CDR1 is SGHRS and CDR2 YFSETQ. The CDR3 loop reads CASKKPGGSYEQYF. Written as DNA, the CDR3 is TGCGCCAGCAAAAAGCCCGGAGGTTCCTACGAGCAGTACTTC.

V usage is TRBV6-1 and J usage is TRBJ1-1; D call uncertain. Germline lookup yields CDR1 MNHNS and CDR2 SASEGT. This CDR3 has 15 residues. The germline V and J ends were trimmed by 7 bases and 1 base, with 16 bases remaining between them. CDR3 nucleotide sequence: TGTGCCAGCACCAGAAGCGGACGGCAGAACACTGAAGCTTTCTTT. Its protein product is CASTRSGRQNTEAFF.

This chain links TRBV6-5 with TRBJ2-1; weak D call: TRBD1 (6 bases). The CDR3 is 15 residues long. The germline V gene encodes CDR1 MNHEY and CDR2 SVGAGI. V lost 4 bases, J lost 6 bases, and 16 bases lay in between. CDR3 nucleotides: TGTGCCAGCAGTTTAACAGGGCGACTGGGCAATGAGCAGTTCTTC. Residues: CASSLTGRLGNEQFF.